One and the same sample provided the 17 T cell receptor beta chains below, sequenced in a study of read filtering for tumor transcriptome and immune sequencing. From around 0.4 ug of RNA, a library with molecular barcoded alpha/delta and beta/gamma adaptors was made. TCRdb fed the reads into MiXCR, producing one record per CDR3 protein. The table includes under 80,000 distinct CDR3 sequences, about 19% detected once. The sequencing input was a population of CD138-negative cells sorted from bone marrow. The receptors shown here come from a donor older than 35 with multiple myeloma.

This clonotype was detected ten times or more. This chain connects TRBV5-1 to TRBJ2-1; TRBD1 matches at 7 bases. V lost 3 bases and J lost 9; bases outside the gene matches: 15. The CDR3 totals 16 residues. Germline assignment: CDR1 SGHRS and CDR2 YFSETQ. The CDR3 sequence: CASSSRGLAGASEQFF. CDR3 DNA sequence: TGCGCCAGCAGCTCGAGGGGGCTAGCAGGCGCGTCTGAGCAGTTCTTC.

V is TRBV19 and J is TRBJ1-4, with 7 bases that match TRBD1. V lost 3 bases, J lost 8 bases, and 6 bases stayed unmatched. The CDR3 is made up of 14 amino acids. Per germline, CDR1 LNHDA and CDR2 SQIVND (reference sequence). The CDR3 loop reads CASSMDRPYEKLFF. The CDR3 coding sequence is TGTGCCAGTAGTATGGACAGGCCCTACGAAAAACTGTTTTTT.

V usage is TRBV12-3 or TRBV12-4 and J usage is TRBJ2-7; D ambiguous. This CDR3 is built from 13 residues. V was pared by 1 base and J by 4 bases, with 8 bases between. CDR3 sequence: CASSLVGVYEQYF. The DNA of the CDR3 is TGTGCCAGCAGTTTAGTTGGGGTTTACGAGCAGTACTTC.

There are many counts of this clonotype. V is TRBV27 and J is TRBJ2-1; TRBD1 might be the D (8 bases). Germline assignment: CDR1 MNHEY and CDR2 SMNVEV (reference sequence). Between the trimmed V and J ends, which lost 3 bases and 2 bases, there was a span of 26 bases. The length of the CDR3 is 20 residues. CDR3 coding DNA: TGTGCCAGCAGTTTCCCTGACAGGGGCGTTGCGGGAGTTCCCTACAATGAGCAGTTCTTC. It translates to CASSFPDRGVAGVPYNEQFF.

This clonotype came up many times. The V gene is TRBV20-1, the J gene TRBJ2-2; 10 bases are shared with TRBD1. CDR1 is DFQATT and CDR2 is SNEGSKA in the germline V gene (reference sequence). Trimming removed 0 bases from V and 3 bases from J; junction bases left unmatched: 7. The CDR3 sequence is 17 residues long. CDR3 protein: CSARDQIGTGDTGELFF. The DNA for the CDR3 is TGCAGTGCTAGAGATCAAATTGGGACAGGGGACACCGGGGAGCTGTTTTTT.

As concerns this clonotype: The junction departs from germline at one end; a sequencing error may be responsible. V usage is TRBV7-2 and J usage is TRBJ2-1; 9 bases are a match to TRBD2. The CDR3 is 16 residues long. Looked up from germline, CDR1 is SGHTA and CDR2 is FQGNSA. This chain's CDR3 is CAISLPGGGAVGEQFF. The CDR3 DNA reads TGTGCCATCAGCTTACCAGGCGGGGGGGCCGTGGGAGAGCAGTTCTTC. The full variable domain, rest sourced from reference TRBV7-2 and TRBJ2-1, is GAGVSQSPSNKVTEKGKDVELRCDPISGHTALYWYRQSLGQGLEFLIYFQGNSAPDKSGLPSDRFSAERTGGSVSTLTIQRTQQEDSAVYLCAISLPGGGAVGEQFFGPGTRLTVL.

This chain joins TRBV7-9 and TRBJ2-5, with 10 bases aligning to TRBD2. This CDR3 region has 14 residues. The germline V gene encodes CDR1 SEHNR and CDR2 FQNEAQ (reference sequence). V lost 5 bases, J lost 3 bases, and 3 bases stayed unmatched. The CDR3 loop reads CASSLTSGKETQYF. CDR3 nucleotide sequence: TGTGCCAGCAGCCTAACTAGCGGGAAAGAGACCCAGTACTTC.

This clonotype was seen a few times. The V and J genes are TRBV3-1 and TRBJ1-5, with 8 bases matching TRBD1. Germline V lookup: CDR1 LGHDT, CDR2 YNNKEL (reference sequence). V dropped 3 bases and J dropped 6; count of bases not matched to a gene: 4. The CDR3 consists of 14 residues. CDR3 loop: CASSHRGQGQPQHF. DNA for the CDR3: TGTGCCAGCAGCCACAGGGGGCAAGGTCAGCCCCAGCATTTT.

In its sample, this clonotype was seen many times. The chain's CDR3 is CASSFGSVSYNEQFF. The CDR3 coding sequence is TGTGCCAGCAGCTTCGGTAGCGTCAGTTACAATGAGCAGTTCTTC. V and J are TRBV5-6 and TRBJ2-1; a possible D gene is TRBD2 (5 bases). Trimming removed 2 bases at V and 4 bases at J, with 13 bases between. Per the germline V gene, CDR1 is SGHDT and CDR2 is YYEEEE. The CDR3 loop spans 15 amino acids.

This clonotype has a count of ten or more. The V and J genes are TRBV5-1 and TRBJ2-2; D is ambiguous. Germline CDR1 and CDR2: SGHRS and YFSETQ. The CDR3 has 14 residues. The V end lost 4 bases, the J end lost 4 bases, and 11 bases lay between the germline ends. This CDR3 reads CASSRDGSTGELFF. CDR3 nucleotides: TGCGCCAGCAGCCGTGACGGGTCCACCGGGGAGCTGTTTTTT.

In its sample, this clonotype was seen many times. The chain is built from TRBV7-2 and TRBJ2-1, with TRBD2 matching 11 bases. CDR1 and CDR2 from the germline V gene are SGHTA and FQGNSA. V trimming: 5 bases; J trimming: 2 bases; junction bases outside the gene matches: 2. CDR3 size: 15 residues. The CDR3 DNA reads TGTGCCAGCAGCACTAGCGGGAGAGCCTACAATGAGCAGTTCTTC. Translating it yields CASSTSGRAYNEQFF.

This clonotype was counted once. This sequence may be a read error, since a much larger clone differs from it by one base. The CDR3 carries no conserved terminal phenylalanine or tryptophan, so it likely arises from a read error. V usage is TRBV28 and J usage is TRBJ2-1; D might be TRBD2 (6 bases). This CDR3 region has 13 residues. Trimming took 11 bases from V and 5 from J, leaving 16 bases between them. Germline CDR1 MDHEN, CDR2 SYDVKM. CDR3 amino acids: CAGGLARNNEQFL. DNA for the CDR3: TGTGCCGGAGGGCTAGCGAGAAACAATGAGCAGTTCCTC.

This clonotype was recorded many times. The genes are TRBV11-1 and TRBJ2-3; D assignment may be TRBD1 or TRBD2 (5 bases each). CDR3 length: 16 residues. The germline V gene has CDR1 SGHAT and CDR2 FQDESV (reference sequence). The ends were cut back, 5 bases at V and 5 bases at J, with 20 bases in the middle. CDR3 loop: CASSNRDRDGQDTQYF. Written as DNA, the CDR3 is TGTGCCAGCAGCAACCGGGACCGCGACGGCCAAGATACGCAGTATTTT. Based on the CDR3 plus reference TRBV11-1 and TRBJ2-3, the full variable domain is EAEVAQSPRYKITEKSQAVAFWCDPISGHATLYWYRQILGQGPELLVQFQDESVVDDSQLPKDRFSAERLKGVDSTLKIQPAELGDSAMYLCASSNRDRDGQDTQYFGPGTRLTVL.

This clonotype occurred many times. CDR3 sequence reads: CASSQDEAGGIYGYTF. The DNA for the CDR3 is TGTGCCAGCAGCCAAGATGAGGCAGGGGGCATCTATGGCTACACCTTC. The V gene is TRBV3-1, the J gene TRBJ1-2; 8 bases line up with TRBD1. CDR1 and CDR2 (germline): LGHDT, YNNKEL (reference sequence). The CDR3 length is 16 residues. The junction had 7 bases not matched to a gene; V was cut back by 0 bases and J by 4 bases.

The table lists this clonotype with a few counts. The J gene is TRBJ1-2, the V gene TRBV11-3, with D hard to call. The CDR3 contains 13 residues. With 6 bases removed from V and 4 bases from J, the gap between germline ends came to 12 bases. The germline V gene has CDR1 SGHNT and CDR2 YENEEA. CDR3: CASSPSPAYGYTF. The CDR3 DNA reads as TGTGCCAGCAGTCCCTCCCCAGCCTATGGCTACACCTTC.

V and J are TRBV7-9 and TRBJ2-2, with D possibly TRBD2 on 5 matching bases. Looked up from germline, CDR1 is SEHNR and CDR2 is FQNEAQ (reference sequence). V was trimmed by 2 bases and J by 6 bases, leaving 7 bases between them. The CDR3 extends over 13 amino acids. The CDR3 here is CASSLISAGELFF. The CDR3 DNA reads as TGTGCCAGCAGCTTAATTAGCGCCGGGGAGCTGTTTTTT.

On this clonotype itself: This may arise from a read error, as a much more abundant clone is one base away. V usage is TRBV7-9 and J usage is TRBJ2-3, with D perhaps assigned TRBD1 or TRBD2 (5 bases each). V lost 5 bases and J 7 bases, leaving 19 bases between the germline ends. The CDR3 runs 15 residues. Germline-derived CDR1 and CDR2 are SEHNR and FQNEAQ (reference sequence). The CDR3 nucleotides read TGTGCCAGCAGCGCACCGGGACCAGCTATGAATACGCAGTATTTT. It translates to CASSAPGPAMNTQYF.